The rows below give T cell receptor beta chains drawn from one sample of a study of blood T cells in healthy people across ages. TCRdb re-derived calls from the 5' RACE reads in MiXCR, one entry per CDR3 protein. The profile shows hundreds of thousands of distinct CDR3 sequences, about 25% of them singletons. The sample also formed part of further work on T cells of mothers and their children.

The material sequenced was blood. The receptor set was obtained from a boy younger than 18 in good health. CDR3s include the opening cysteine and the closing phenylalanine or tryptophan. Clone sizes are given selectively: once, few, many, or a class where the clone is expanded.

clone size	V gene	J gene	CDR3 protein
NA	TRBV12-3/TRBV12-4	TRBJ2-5	CASTPGGETQYF
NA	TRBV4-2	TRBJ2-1	CASSQGTGREFF
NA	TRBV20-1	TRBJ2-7	CSARGGAVGETYYEQYF
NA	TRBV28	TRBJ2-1	CASSSRMEQFF
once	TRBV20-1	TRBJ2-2	CSARDPRGEDGELFF
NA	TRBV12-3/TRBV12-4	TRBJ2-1	CASSPSGQGAYNEQFF
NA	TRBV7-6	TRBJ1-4	CASSLAPGGGEKLFF
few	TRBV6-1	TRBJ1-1	CASSFRDRGWNTEAFF
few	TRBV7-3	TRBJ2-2	CASSLGTGYTGELFF
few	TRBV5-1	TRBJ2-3	CASTPGLAGPTQYF
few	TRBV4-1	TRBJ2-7	CASSQAGYSYEQYF
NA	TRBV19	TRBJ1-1	CASGGQGSTEAFF
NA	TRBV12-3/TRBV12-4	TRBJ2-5	CASSSSAQKETQYF
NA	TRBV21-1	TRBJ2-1	CASSKDTGYSGYEQFF
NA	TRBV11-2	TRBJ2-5	CASSLTAGGQETQYF
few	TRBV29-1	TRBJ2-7	CSVDSGLGSYEQYF
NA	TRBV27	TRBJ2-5	CASSLSSGNQLYF
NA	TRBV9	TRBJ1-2	CASSVQAGNYGYTF
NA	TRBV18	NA	CASSPPNEFYEQYF
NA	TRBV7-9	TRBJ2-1	CASSLAQGVVYNEQFF
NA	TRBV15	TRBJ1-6	CATSRGPSLQTIQALHF
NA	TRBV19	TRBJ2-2	CASRTGGNEWTGELFF
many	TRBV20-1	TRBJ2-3	CSARTSGADTQYF
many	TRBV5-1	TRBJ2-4	CASSLGVLAKNIQYF
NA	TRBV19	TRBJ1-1	CASSIRMEAFF
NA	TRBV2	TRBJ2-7	CASRVTGSYEQYF
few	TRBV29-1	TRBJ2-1	CSAAAAGGTYNEQFF
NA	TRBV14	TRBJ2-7	CASGKSSYEQYF
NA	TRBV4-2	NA	CASSQEGQGPREQYF
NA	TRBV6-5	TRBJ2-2	CASSYGRSRTGELFF
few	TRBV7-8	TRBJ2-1	CASSERLSSYNEQFF
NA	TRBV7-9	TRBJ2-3	CASSRTWESTDTQYF
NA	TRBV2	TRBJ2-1	CASVDAGGNEQFF
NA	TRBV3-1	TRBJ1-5	CASSQLRGPNQPQHF
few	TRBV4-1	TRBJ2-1	CASSQVRGGDLYNEQFF
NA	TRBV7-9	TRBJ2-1	CASSPHSGSSYNEQFF
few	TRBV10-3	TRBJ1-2	CAIKSGGADSYGYTF
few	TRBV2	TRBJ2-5	CASSNQINQETQYF
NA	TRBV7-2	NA	CASSLAVEINEQFF
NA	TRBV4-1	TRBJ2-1	CASSQEGASGRSEQFF
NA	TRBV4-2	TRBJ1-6	CASSSGGYNSPLHF
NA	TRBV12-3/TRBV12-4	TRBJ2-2	CASSRILATGELFF
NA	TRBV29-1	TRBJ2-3	CSASVGQGADTQYF
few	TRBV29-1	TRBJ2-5	CSVLLKYF
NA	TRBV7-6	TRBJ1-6	CASSMDRGGFPYNSPLHF
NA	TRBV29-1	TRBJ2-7	CSVSPGQGHEQYF
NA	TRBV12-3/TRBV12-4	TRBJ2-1	CASSLPPTSGDYNEQFF
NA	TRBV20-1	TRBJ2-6	CSAPNRALGANVLTF
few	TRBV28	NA	CASSFLDRVPYEQYF
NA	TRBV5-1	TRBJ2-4	CASSELAGAKNIQYF
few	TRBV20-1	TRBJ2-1	CSAPGPSGGSSYNEQFF
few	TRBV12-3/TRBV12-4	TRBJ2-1	CASSSAGGQNEQFF
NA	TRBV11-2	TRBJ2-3	CASSSETSLRSSTDTQYF
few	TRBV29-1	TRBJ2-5	CSVAGTGGEETQYF
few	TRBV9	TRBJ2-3	CASSGRGSTDTQYF
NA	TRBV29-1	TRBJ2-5	CSVDLVGRGETQYF
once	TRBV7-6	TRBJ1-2	CASSLRGYYGYTF
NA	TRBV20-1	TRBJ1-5	CSAFGTDSNQPQHF
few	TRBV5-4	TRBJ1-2	CASSLSYGEGHYGYTF
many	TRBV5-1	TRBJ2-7	CASSPTSGSYEQYF